The source of this T cell receptor beta chain is a study of shared clonotypes between healthy human individuals. Study results and caveats: On the whole, naive subsets had larger estimated richness than memory subsets had.

The CDR3 is 17 amino acids. Germline V gene data show CDR1 as SGHTA and CDR2 as FQGTGA. Trimming removed 5 bases at V and 3 bases at J, with 17 bases between. Regarding this clone: As yet, its antigen is unknown.

The table came from immunoSEQ multiplex PCR; TCRdb's copy has only in-frame clones and leaves some out. Among hundreds of thousands of clones listed, 90% to 97% were seen once. The sample consisted of naive CD4+ T cells sorted from blood. The sample's subset: CD45RA+ positively selected. This clonotype was obtained from a woman aged 30 to 39 in good health. The chain carries TRBV7-3 and TRBJ2-6; D is unclear. CDR3 sequence: CASSPATRFDGANVLTF. CDR3 DNA: TGTGCCAGCAGCCCCGCAACCAGGTTTGATGGGGCCAACGTCCTGACTTTC. Together with reference TRBV7-3 and TRBJ2-6, the CDR3 gives the full variable domain: GAGVSQTPSNKVTEKGKYVELRCDPISGHTALYWYRQSLGQGPEFLIYFQGTGAADDSGLPNDRFFAVRPEGSVSTLKIQRTERGDSAVYLCASSPATRFDGANVLTFGAGSRLTVL.